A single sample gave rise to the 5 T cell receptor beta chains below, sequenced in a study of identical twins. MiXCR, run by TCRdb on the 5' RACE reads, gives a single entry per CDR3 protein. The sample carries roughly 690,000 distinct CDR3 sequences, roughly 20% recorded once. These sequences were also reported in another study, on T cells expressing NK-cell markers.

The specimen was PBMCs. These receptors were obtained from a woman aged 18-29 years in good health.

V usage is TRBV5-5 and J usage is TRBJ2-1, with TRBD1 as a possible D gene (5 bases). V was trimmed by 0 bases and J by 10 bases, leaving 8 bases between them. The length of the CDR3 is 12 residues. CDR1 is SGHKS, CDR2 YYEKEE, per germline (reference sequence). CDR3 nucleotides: TGTGCCAGCAGCTTGGAAGGGGCAGAGCAGTTCTTC. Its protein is CASSLEGAEQFF.

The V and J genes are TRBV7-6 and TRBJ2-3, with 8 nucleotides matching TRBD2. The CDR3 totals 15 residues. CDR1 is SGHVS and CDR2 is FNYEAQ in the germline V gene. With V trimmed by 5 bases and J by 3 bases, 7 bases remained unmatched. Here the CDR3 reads CASSVSGSKTDTQYF. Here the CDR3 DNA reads TGTGCCAGCAGCGTCAGCGGGAGTAAAACAGATACGCAGTATTTT.

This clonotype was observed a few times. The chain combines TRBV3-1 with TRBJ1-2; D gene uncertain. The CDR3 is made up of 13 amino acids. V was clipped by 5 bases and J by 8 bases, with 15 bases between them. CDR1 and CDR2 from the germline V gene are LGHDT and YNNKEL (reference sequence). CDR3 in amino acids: CASSFSRLQGYTF. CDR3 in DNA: TGTGCCAGCAGCTTTTCCCGTCTCCAGGGCTACACCTTC.

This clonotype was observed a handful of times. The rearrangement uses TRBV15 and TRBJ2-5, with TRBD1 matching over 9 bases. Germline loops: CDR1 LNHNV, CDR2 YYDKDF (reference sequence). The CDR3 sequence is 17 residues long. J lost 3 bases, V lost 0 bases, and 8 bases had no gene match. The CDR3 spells CATSRDGQGYLKETQYF. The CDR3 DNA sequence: TGTGCCACCAGCAGAGATGGACAGGGGTACCTGAAAGAGACCCAGTACTTC.

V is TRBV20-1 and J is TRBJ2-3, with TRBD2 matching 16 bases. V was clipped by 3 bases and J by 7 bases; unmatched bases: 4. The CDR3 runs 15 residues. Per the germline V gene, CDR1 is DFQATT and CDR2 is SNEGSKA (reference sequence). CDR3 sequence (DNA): TGCAGTGCTAGGGGGACTAGCGGGGGGGCTAATACGCAGTATTTT. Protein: CSARGTSGGANTQYF.